A single sample gave rise to the 7 T cell receptor beta chains below, sequenced in a study of B cell selection in AIRE deficiency. Data came from immunoSEQ multiplex PCR; TCRdb stores just in-frame clones and leaves some out. The table shows tens of thousands of clones, with about 97% occurring only once. CD4+CD127+ cells were sorted as the conventional CD4 T cells. Sequencing was done on a sample of conventional CD4+ T cells sorted from PBMCs. These receptors were obtained from a human donor with AIRE deficiency.

V is TRBV6-5 and J is TRBJ1-5; D unclear. V dropped 6 bases and J dropped 3 bases, with 9 bases sitting between them. CDR1 is MNHEY, CDR2 SVGAGI, per germline. The CDR3 extends over 13 amino acids. In nucleotides, the CDR3 is TGTGCCAGCAGCAACAGAGACAATCAGCCCCAGCATTTT. This translates into CASSNRDNQPQHF.

The chain has TRBV28 and TRBJ1-2; TRBD1 aligns across 8 bases. Per the germline V gene, CDR1 is MDHEN and CDR2 is SYDVKM. V shed 2 bases, J shed 7 bases, and the junction held 6 bases outside the gene matches. The CDR3 loop spans 14 amino acids. The CDR3 bases are TGTGCCAGCAGTTTAATCGGGACAGGAGGTGGCTACACCTTC. This sequence encodes CASSLIGTGGGYTF.

V gene TRBV28 combines with J gene TRBJ2-7; perhaps TRBD1 as D (5 bases). Trimming removed 4 bases at V and 2 bases at J, with 9 bases between. Germline CDR1 and CDR2: MDHEN and SYDVKM. The CDR3 extends over 13 amino acids. CDR3 sequence reads: CASSSGSTYEQYF. The CDR3 region has the DNA TGTGCCAGCAGTTCAGGGTCCACCTACGAGCAGTACTTC.

The chain is built from TRBV7-6 and TRBJ2-5, with D possibly being TRBD2 (6 bases). Judging by the DNA end, TRBJ2-7 fits better; the J call may be wrong. CDR1 and CDR2 from the germline V gene are SGHVS and FNYEAQ. The CDR3 covers 15 residues. CDR3 in amino acids: CASSLGPSAPYEQYF. As DNA, the CDR3 is TGTGCCAGCAGCTTAGGTCCTAGCGCCCCCTACGAGCAGTACTTC.

CDR3 in DNA: TGTGCCAGCAGCTTGAACAGCGCGGCAGATACGCAGTATTTT. Translation: CASSLNSAADTQYF. V gene TRBV5-4 combines with J gene TRBJ2-3; D unclear. CDR1 and CDR2 (germline): SGHNT, YYREEE (reference sequence). The V end lost 1 base, the J end lost 4 bases, and 10 bases lay between the germline ends. CDR3 length: 14 amino acids.

This sequence joins TRBV18 and TRBJ1-2; D gene ambiguous. The germline CDR1 and CDR2 sequences are KGHSH and LQKENI. This CDR3 has 13 amino acids. Deletions cut 1 base from V and 3 bases from J, with 6 bases between. This CDR3 is CASSPQSDYGYTF. For the CDR3, the DNA is TGTGCCAGCTCACCACAGTCAGACTATGGCTACACCTTC.

The CDR3 DNA reads TGTGCCACAGGGGGCAGAAGCACAGATACGCAGTATTTT. Translation: CATGGRSTDTQYF. This chain uses TRBV19 with TRBJ2-3; 8 bases align to TRBD1. With V trimmed by 10 bases and J by 0 bases, 3 bases remained unmatched. The germline gives CDR1 LNHDA, CDR2 SQIVND (reference sequence). The CDR3 is made up of 13 amino acids.